Following are 26 T cell receptor beta chains from one sample sequenced in a study of OX40 agonist ivuxolimab in advanced cancers. The assay was immunoSEQ multiplex PCR, and TCRdb's table has in-frame clones only and misses some. The sample consists of about 49,000 clones, about 80% of them appearing once. The material sequenced was CD4+ or CD8+ T cells sorted from blood, taken in a trial of the OX40 agonist ivuxolimab. These receptors originate from an adult with an advanced solid tumor such as melanoma, head and neck, liver or kidney cancer.

The CDR3 DNA is TGCGCCAGCAACCTGCGGGGTGGCACTGAAGCTTTCTTT. Protein sequence: CASNLRGGTEAFF. The chain links TRBV5-1 to TRBJ1-1, with D unresolved. V gave up 6 bases and J gave up 4 bases, with 13 bases separating them. CDR3 length equals 13 residues. Germline V gene lookup returns CDR1 SGHRS and CDR2 YFSETQ.

On this clone: The sample has other DNA sequences that encode this CDR3 too. V gene TRBV6-1 combines with J gene TRBJ1-3, with D maybe TRBD1 (5 bases). CDR3 size: 13 residues. The germline gives CDR1 MNHNS, CDR2 SASEGT. Trimming shortened V by 7 bases and J by 3 bases, and 10 bases separated the two germline ends. CDR3 loop: CASTAGLGNTIYF. The DNA of the CDR3 is TGTGCCAGCACCGCGGGGCTTGGAAACACCATATATTTT.

The CDR3 protein is CASSLGLAGYEQYF. The CDR3 DNA follows: TGTGCCAGCAGTTTAGGTCTAGCGGGGTACGAGCAGTACTTC. The V gene is TRBV27, the J gene TRBJ2-7, with TRBD2 matching 9 bases. The CDR3 has 14 residues. Germline V gene lookup returns CDR1 MNHEY and CDR2 SMNVEV (reference sequence). The V segment lost 2 bases and the J segment 4 bases; nucleotides outside the gene matches: 3.

This clone was seen just once. V and J are TRBV28 and TRBJ1-5, with D tentatively TRBD1 (5 bases). CDR1 MDHEN and CDR2 SYDVKM come from the germline V gene. V dropped 6 bases and J dropped 5 bases, with 14 bases sitting between them. The CDR3 contains 14 residues. DNA for the CDR3: TGTGCCAGCAGGAACGACAGAACCGATCAGCCCCAGCATTTT. Encoded protein: CASRNDRTDQPQHF.

The chain carries TRBV7-2 and TRBJ1-2; possibly TRBD1 for D (6 bases). The V end was cut by 4 bases, the J end by 2 bases, with 11 bases between. Germline V gives CDR1 SGHTA, CDR2 FQGNSA. The CDR3 has 14 amino acids. The CDR3 sequence: CASSSEGGNYGYTF. DNA for the CDR3: TGTGCCAGCAGCTCCGAAGGGGGGAACTATGGCTACACCTTC.

This clone was counted a few times. The rearrangement links TRBV4-1 to TRBJ2-5; D possibly corresponds to TRBD1 (5 bases). The CDR3 is 13 residues long. V lost 5 bases, J lost 9 bases, and 16 bases lay in between. Germline CDR1 is MGHRA and CDR2 is YSYEKL. In DNA form, the CDR3 reads TGCGCCAGCAGCTTCATGGGGCCACAGGCCCAGTACTTC. Its protein is CASSFMGPQAQYF.

The genes are TRBV5-1 and TRBJ2-1, with 16 nucleotides matching TRBD2. Unmatched junction bases numbered 5, after V lost 4 bases and J lost 7 bases. In germline, CDR1 is SGHRS, CDR2 YFSETQ. The CDR3 consists of 16 residues. The CDR3 DNA reads TGCGCCAGCAGCCTGCCGGGACTAGCGGGAGGGAATGAGCAGTTCTTC. Translation gives CASSLPGLAGGNEQFF.

This chain uses TRBV10-1 with TRBJ1-4; D not certain. The CDR3 runs 15 residues. Trimming cost V 7 bases and J 3 bases, with 15 bases left between them. CDR1 and CDR2 from the germline V gene are WNHNN and SYGVQD (reference sequence). DNA of the CDR3: TGCGCCAGCATCCTGCCTATCGGGCCTAATGAAAAACTGTTTTTT. Encoded protein: CASILPIGPNEKLFF.

This chain joins TRBV5-8 and TRBJ2-7, with no clear D. The V gene lost 4 bases and the J gene lost 7 bases, with 15 bases spanning the gap. Germline assignment: CDR1 SGHTS and CDR2 YDEGEE. The CDR3 contains 13 residues. The CDR3 DNA reads as TGTGCCAGCAGCATAACCTTCCTAAGAGAGCAGTACTTC. Its protein product is CASSITFLREQYF.

The chain employs TRBV20-1 and TRBJ2-1; possible D gene TRBD2, 6 bases. The germline V and J ends were trimmed by 4 bases and 8 bases, with 9 bases remaining between them. The CDR3 covers 11 residues. Germline-derived CDR1 and CDR2 are DFQATT and SNEGSKA (reference sequence). The CDR3 sequence is CSATSAYEQFF. The CDR3 DNA follows: TGCAGTGCTACTAGCGCTTATGAGCAGTTCTTC.

This clone was seen more than once but under ten times. This rearrangement joins TRBV7-9 to TRBJ1-1; the match to TRBD1 covers 11 bases. V shed 4 bases, J shed 10 bases, and the junction held 5 bases outside the gene matches. The germline V gene has CDR1 SEHNR and CDR2 FQNEAQ (reference sequence). The length of the CDR3 is 13 residues. CDR3 residues: CASSSGTGGRAFF. CDR3 in DNA: TGTGCCAGCAGCTCGGGGACAGGGGGGAGAGCTTTCTTT.

This chain uses TRBV10-2 with TRBJ2-1; D is tentatively TRBD1 or TRBD2 (5 bases each). This CDR3 is built from 11 residues. Germline V gene sequence: CDR1 WSHSY, CDR2 SAAADI. Deletions cut 3 bases from V and 12 bases from J, with 9 bases between. CDR3 amino acids: CASSDTRGQFF. In DNA, the CDR3 is TGCGCCAGCAGTGACACGAGGGGGCAGTTCTTC.

The V gene is TRBV7-8, the J gene TRBJ2-7; TRBD2 agrees at 11 bases. V lost 7 bases to trimming and J lost 1 base; unmatched junction nucleotides: 15. This CDR3 region has 18 residues. CDR1 and CDR2 (germline): SGHVS, FQNEAQ. Here the CDR3 reads CASTGGWASGRQSYEQYF. CDR3 nucleotides: TGTGCCAGCACGGGGGGCTGGGCTAGCGGGAGGCAATCCTACGAGCAGTACTTC.

V usage is TRBV5-8 and J usage is TRBJ2-7; no clear D gene. The V and J ends lost 5 bases and 4 bases respectively, with 13 bases between them. CDR3 length: 13 residues. Germline V gene data show CDR1 as SGHTS and CDR2 as YDEGEE. The CDR3 DNA follows: TGTGCCAGCAGTTCGGATTCCTTATACGAGCAGTACTTC. This sequence encodes CASSSDSLYEQYF.

The chain employs TRBV7-9 and TRBJ1-2; possibly TRBD1 for D (6 bases). The V gene's germline CDR1 is SEHNR and CDR2 FQNEAQ (reference sequence). CDR3 length: 15 amino acids. Trimming removed 2 bases at V and 8 bases at J, with 18 bases between. This CDR3 reads CASSLRQAESGGYTF. The CDR3 nucleotides read TGTGCCAGCAGCTTACGACAGGCAGAAAGTGGAGGCTACACCTTC.

This clone was seen only once. This same CDR3 is encoded by further DNA sequences in the sample. The J gene is TRBJ1-1, the V gene TRBV7-7; D is uncertain. The V end was cut by 1 base, the J end by 2 bases, with 5 bases between. The CDR3 contains 13 residues. In germline, CDR1 is SSHAT, CDR2 FNYEAQ (reference sequence). Here the CDR3 reads CASSLDLNTEAFF. CDR3 DNA sequence: TGTGCCAGCAGCTTAGACTTAAACACTGAAGCTTTCTTT. The full variable domain, its missing parts supplied by reference TRBV7-7 and TRBJ1-1, is GAGVSQSPRYKVTKRGQDVTLRCDPISSHATLYWYQQALGQGPEFLTYFNYEAQPDKSGLPSDRFSAERPEGSISTLTIQRTEQRDSAMYRCASSLDLNTEAFFGQGTRLTVV.

Written as DNA, the CDR3 is TGTGCCAGCAGTGAAGCGCCATATGATACGCAGTATTTT. Residues: CASSEAPYDTQYF. The V gene is TRBV6-1, the J gene TRBJ2-3; D remains ambiguous. The germline gives CDR1 MNHNS, CDR2 SASEGT. V shed 0 bases and J shed 6 bases, with 7 bases lying between them. This CDR3 spans 13 amino acids.

The chain recombines TRBV15 with TRBJ2-3, with D possibly TRBD1 on 6 matching bases. CDR3 length: 13 residues. Germline V CDR1 and CDR2: LNHNV, YYDKDF (reference sequence). The V end lost 6 bases, the J end lost 4 bases, and 11 bases lay between the germline ends. CDR3 sequence (DNA): TGTGCCACCAGATACCGACAGGCAGATACGCAGTATTTT. Translated: CATRYRQADTQYF.

This chain joins TRBV29-1 and TRBJ2-5; D remains ambiguous. Looked up from germline, CDR1 is SQVTM and CDR2 is ANQGSEA. The germline V and J ends were trimmed by 0 bases and 5 bases, with 10 bases remaining between them. The CDR3 is 13 amino acids. Here the CDR3 DNA reads TGCAGCGTTGAAGAGGCAGGCTGGGAGACCCAGTACTTC. It yields the protein CSVEEAGWETQYF.

The chain is built from TRBV29-1 and TRBJ2-3; possibly TRBD2 for D (6 bases). Germline V gene sequence: CDR1 SQVTM, CDR2 ANQGSEA. The CDR3 spans 14 residues. Deletions cut 1 base from V and 4 bases from J, with 12 bases between. The CDR3 DNA reads as TGCAGCGTTGAAGGGAGGGCTACCCCAGATACGCAGTATTTT. Translation: CSVEGRATPDTQYF.

V and J are TRBV5-1 and TRBJ1-1; D ambiguous. CDR3 length: 18 residues. V lost 0 bases and J lost 7, with 25 bases in between. CDR1 SGHRS and CDR2 YFSETQ come from the germline V gene. The CDR3 DNA sequence: TGCGCCAGCAGCTTGGGGGCACTAGGCAAGTCTAACACTTATGAAGCTTTCTTT. Translating it yields CASSLGALGKSNTYEAFF.

V and J are TRBV5-4 and TRBJ2-7, with a weak D call TRBD2 (5 bases). CDR3 length: 13 residues. Germline V gives CDR1 SGHNT, CDR2 YYREEE (reference sequence). V was cut by 2 bases and J by 5 bases, with 11 bases left in between. The CDR3 nucleotides read TGTGCCAGCAGCTTCAGTGGGAGTGACGAGCAGTACTTC. Translating it yields CASSFSGSDEQYF.

V usage is TRBV29-1 and J usage is TRBJ2-7; 11 nucleotides align to TRBD2. J gave up 4 bases and V 4 bases, and 9 bases lay outside the gene matches. This CDR3 contains 15 residues. The germline V gene has CDR1 SQVTM and CDR2 ANQGSEA. The CDR3 DNA reads TGCAGCGTTGTAGTTATGGGGACTAGCGGATACGAGCAGTACTTC. Translation: CSVVVMGTSGYEQYF.

The chain is built from TRBV29-1 and TRBJ1-1; no clear D. Germline CDR1 reads SQVTM; CDR2 reads ANQGSEA. The ends were cut back, 2 bases at V and 0 bases at J, with 10 bases in the middle. The CDR3 has 14 amino acids. CDR3 amino acids: CSVEPGAMNTEAFF. Written as DNA, the CDR3 is TGCAGCGTTGAACCGGGAGCCATGAACACTGAAGCTTTCTTT.

V and J are TRBV30 and TRBJ2-1, with unresolved D. V lost 2 bases and J 4 bases, leaving 9 bases between the germline ends. Germline CDR1 is GTSNPN and CDR2 is SVGIG (reference sequence). The CDR3 length is 13 residues. CDR3 sequence (DNA): TGTGCCTGGAGTCAGACTGGGTACAATGAGCAGTTCTTC. Translated: CAWSQTGYNEQFF.

This clone has just a few counts. V and J are TRBV4-2 and TRBJ2-5; 15 nucleotides agree with TRBD2. This CDR3 contains 16 residues. The germline V gene encodes CDR1 LGHNA and CDR2 YNFKEQ. The V gene end was trimmed by 4 bases and the J gene end by 6 bases; junction bases not matched to a gene: 6. The CDR3 sequence is CASSRTSGRGGQTQYF. DNA of the CDR3: TGTGCCAGCAGCCGGACTAGCGGGAGGGGAGGGCAGACCCAGTACTTC.